This T cell receptor (beta chain) comes out of a study of shared clonotypes between healthy human individuals. The overall study: Per-donor plates numbered three CD4 naive, three CD4 memory, two CD8 naive and one CD8 memory.

The V gene lost 4 bases and the J gene lost 3 bases, with 11 bases spanning the gap. The CDR3 runs 15 residues. CDR1 is SGHRS and CDR2 is YFSETQ in the germline V gene. CD4+ cells underwent separation, giving CD45RA+ naive and CD45RA-negative memory subsets. Study-level results: Apart from blood, nothing was sampled; tissue repertoires likely differ.

Sequencing was at deep level. Produced via immunoSEQ multiplex PCR; TCRdb's table is partial and in-frame only. Seen here are more than 2 million clones, almost 96% observed once, and the top ten hold 0.13%. In regard to this clone: Its antigen is as yet unknown.

The rearrangement links TRBV5-1 to TRBJ2-6; D gene unclear. Sequenced sample: naive CD4+ T cells sorted from blood. The subset was: CD45RA+ positively selected. The receptor comes from a man between 18 and 29 years old in good health. CDR3 sequence (DNA): TGCGCCAGCAGCCCAGGCCCGGGTGGGGCCAACGTCCTGACTTTC. Residues: CASSPGPGGANVLTF.